The rows below give T cell receptor beta chains drawn from one sample of a study of beta chain features in type 1 diabetes. Generated by immunoSEQ multiplex PCR, the TCRdb table keeps only in-frame clones and is missing some. Here the sample spans under 300,000 clones, 25% to 35% being singletons. Sequenced input: central memory CD4+ T cells from blood. These receptors all stem from a man in his thirties or forties in good health. Both conserved end residues are part of each CDR3. The D gene is left open where the match is weak. Clone size is stated in some rows and not others, as once, few, many or a class when expanded.

TRBJ2-5 | TRBV9 | . | . | CASSVASYQETQYF | TGTGCCAGCAGCGTAGCTTCTTACCAAGAGACCCAGTACTTC
TRBJ1-1 | TRBV29-1 | few | . | CSVQTQGTIEAFF | TGCAGCGTTCAAACCCAGGGTACCATTGAAGCTTTCTTT
TRBJ2-3 | TRBV7-2 | few | . | CASSSDRAGYTDTQYF | TGTGCCAGCAGCTCCGACCGAGCGGGTTACACAGATACGCAGTATTTT
TRBJ1-1 | TRBV6-5 | . | . | CASSREGYTEAFF | TGTGCCAGCAGCAGGGAGGGCTACACTGAAGCTTTCTTT
TRBJ2-7 | TRBV5-1 | . | TRBD1 | CASTGTGPSEQYF | TGCGCCAGCACCGGGACAGGGCCCTCCGAGCAGTACTTC
TRBJ2-1 | TRBV30 | few | TRBD2 | CAWSLSGRGEQFF | TGTGCCTGGAGCCTATCGGGGAGGGGTGAGCAGTTCTTC
TRBJ2-7 | TRBV6-1 | . | . | CASSEIGDGREQYF | TGTGCCAGCAGTGAGATAGGGGACGGCAGGGAGCAGTACTTC
TRBJ2-7 | TRBV27 | . | . | CASSESYRPYEQYF | TGTGCCAGCAGTGAGAGTTACAGACCCTACGAGCAGTACTTC
TRBJ1-6 | TRBV7-2 | many | . | CASSPGTANSPLHF | TGTGCCAGCAGCCCTGGGACGGCGAATTCACCCCTCCACTTT
TRBJ1-5 | TRBV2 | few | TRBD1 | CASRDGTGGQPQHF | TGTGCCAGCAGGGACGGGACAGGAGGTCAGCCCCAGCATTTT
TRBJ2-3 | TRBV28 | . | TRBD1 | CASSPRYRGKADTQYF | TGTGCCAGCAGTCCCCGCTACAGGGGTAAGGCAGATACGCAGTATTTT
TRBJ2-3 | TRBV25-1 | few | . | CASSEHGTTDTQYF | TGTGCCAGCAGTGAACACGGGACCACAGATACGCAGTATTTT